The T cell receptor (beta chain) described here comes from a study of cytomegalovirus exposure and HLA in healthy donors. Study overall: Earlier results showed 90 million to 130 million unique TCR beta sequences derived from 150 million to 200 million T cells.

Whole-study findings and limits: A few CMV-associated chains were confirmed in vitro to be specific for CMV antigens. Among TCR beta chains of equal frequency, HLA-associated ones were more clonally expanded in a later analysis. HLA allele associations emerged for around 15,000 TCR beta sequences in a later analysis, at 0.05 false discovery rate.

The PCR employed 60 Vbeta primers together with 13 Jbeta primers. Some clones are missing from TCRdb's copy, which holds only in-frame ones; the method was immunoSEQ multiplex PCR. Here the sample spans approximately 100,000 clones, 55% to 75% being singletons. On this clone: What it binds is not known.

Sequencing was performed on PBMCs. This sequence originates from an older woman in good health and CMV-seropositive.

CDR3 nucleotide sequence: TGTGCCAGCTCGCCCCAGGGTAGGGGGAACACTGAAGCTTTCTTT. It encodes CASSPQGRGNTEAFF. The chain recombines TRBV18 with TRBJ1-1; possible D gene TRBD1, 5 bases. V dropped 6 bases and J dropped 1 base, with 15 bases sitting between them. The length of the CDR3 is 15 residues. Germline CDR1 KGHSH, CDR2 LQKENI.